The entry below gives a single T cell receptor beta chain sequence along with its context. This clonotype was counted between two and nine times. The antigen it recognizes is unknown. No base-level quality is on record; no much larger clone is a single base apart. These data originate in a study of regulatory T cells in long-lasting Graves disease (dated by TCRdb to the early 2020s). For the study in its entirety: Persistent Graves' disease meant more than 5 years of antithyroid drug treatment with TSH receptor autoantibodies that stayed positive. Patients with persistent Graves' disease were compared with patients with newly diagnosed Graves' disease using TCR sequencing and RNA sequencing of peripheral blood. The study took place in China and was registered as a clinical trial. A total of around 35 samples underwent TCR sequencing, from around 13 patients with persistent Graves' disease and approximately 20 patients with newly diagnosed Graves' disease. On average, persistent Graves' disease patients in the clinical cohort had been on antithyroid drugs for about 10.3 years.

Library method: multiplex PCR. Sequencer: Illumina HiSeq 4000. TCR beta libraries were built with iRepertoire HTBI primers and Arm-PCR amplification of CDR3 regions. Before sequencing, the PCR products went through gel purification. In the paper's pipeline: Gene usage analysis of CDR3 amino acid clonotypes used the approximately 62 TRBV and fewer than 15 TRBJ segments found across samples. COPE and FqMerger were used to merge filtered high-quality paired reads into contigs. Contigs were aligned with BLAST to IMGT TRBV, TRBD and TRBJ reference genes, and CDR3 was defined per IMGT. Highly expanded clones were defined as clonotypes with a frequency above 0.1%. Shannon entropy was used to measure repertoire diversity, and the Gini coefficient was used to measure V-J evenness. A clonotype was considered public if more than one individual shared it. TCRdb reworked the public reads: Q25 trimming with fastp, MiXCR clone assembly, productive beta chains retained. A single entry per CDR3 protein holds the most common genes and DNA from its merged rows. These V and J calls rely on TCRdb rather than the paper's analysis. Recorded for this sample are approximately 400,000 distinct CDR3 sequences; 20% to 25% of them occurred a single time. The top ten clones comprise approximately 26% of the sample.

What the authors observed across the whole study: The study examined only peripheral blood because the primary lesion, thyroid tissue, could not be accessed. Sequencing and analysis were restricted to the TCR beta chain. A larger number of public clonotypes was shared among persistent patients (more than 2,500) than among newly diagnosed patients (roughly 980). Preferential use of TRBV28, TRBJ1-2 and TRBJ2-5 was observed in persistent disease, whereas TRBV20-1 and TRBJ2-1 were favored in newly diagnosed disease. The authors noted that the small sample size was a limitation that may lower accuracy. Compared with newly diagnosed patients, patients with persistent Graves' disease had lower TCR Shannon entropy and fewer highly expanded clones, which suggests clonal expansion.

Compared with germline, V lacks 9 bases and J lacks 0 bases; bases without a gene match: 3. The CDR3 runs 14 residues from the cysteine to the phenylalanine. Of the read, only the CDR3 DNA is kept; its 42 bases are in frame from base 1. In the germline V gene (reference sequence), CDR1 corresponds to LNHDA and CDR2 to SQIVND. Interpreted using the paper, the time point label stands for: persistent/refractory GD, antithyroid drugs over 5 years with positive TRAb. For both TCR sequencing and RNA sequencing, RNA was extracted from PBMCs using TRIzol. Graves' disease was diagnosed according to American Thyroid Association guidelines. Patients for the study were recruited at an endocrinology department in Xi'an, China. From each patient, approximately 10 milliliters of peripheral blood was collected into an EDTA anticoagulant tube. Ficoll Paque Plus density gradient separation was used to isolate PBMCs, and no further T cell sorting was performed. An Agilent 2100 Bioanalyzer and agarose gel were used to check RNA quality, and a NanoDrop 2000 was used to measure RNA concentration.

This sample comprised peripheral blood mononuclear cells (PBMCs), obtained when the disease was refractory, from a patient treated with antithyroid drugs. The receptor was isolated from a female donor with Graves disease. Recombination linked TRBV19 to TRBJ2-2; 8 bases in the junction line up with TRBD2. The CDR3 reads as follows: CASQGLANTGELFF. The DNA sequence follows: TGTGCCAGCCAGGGACTAGCGAACACCGGGGAGCTGTTTTTT.